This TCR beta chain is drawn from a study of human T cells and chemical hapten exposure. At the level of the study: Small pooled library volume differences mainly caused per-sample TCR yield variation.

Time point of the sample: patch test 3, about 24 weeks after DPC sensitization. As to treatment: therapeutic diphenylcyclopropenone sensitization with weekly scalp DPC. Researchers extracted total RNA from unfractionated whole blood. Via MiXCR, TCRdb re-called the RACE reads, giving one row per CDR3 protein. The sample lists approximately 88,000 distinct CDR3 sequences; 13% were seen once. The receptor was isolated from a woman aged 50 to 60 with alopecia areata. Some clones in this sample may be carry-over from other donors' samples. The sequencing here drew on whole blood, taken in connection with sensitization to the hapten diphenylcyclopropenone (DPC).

This CDR3 is CATSRGLADTGELFF. As DNA, the CDR3 is TGTGCCACCAGCAGAGGTCTAGCCGACACCGGGGAGCTGTTTTTT. The chain combines TRBV15 with TRBJ2-2; TRBD2 might be the D (5 bases). V lost 1 base, J lost 3 bases, and 9 bases lay in between. CDR1 is LNHNV, CDR2 YYDKDF, per germline (reference sequence). CDR3 length: 15 residues.